This TCR beta chain appears in the sequencing data of a study of T cells in Graves' hyperthyroidism and ophthalmopathy. Exclusion of a patient resulted from uncontrolled infection, other autoimmune disease, pregnancy or lactation. Used for diagnoses were clinical symptoms, serum thyroxine and TRAb, thyroid ultrasound and orbital computed tomography. The germline V gene encodes CDR1 KGHSH and CDR2 LQKENI. The CDR3 runs 17 residues. Trimming pared 5 bases from V and 1 base from J, leaving 20 bases between. Amplified regions were TCR beta CDR3 sequences from RNA transcripts. HTBI primers were the set used in a first-round RT-PCR of the TCR CDR3. A single record per CDR3 protein comes from TCRdb applying MiXCR to the multiplex PCR reads. The repertoire holds under 600,000 distinct CDR3 sequences, with 16% as singletons.

The receptor was derived from a woman aged 40-49 years with Graves' ophthalmopathy. The J gene is TRBJ1-1, the V gene TRBV18; the D gene is possibly TRBD1 (6 bases). The sequenced sample consisted of blood. CDR3 nucleotide sequence: TGTGCCAGCTCATCGTACGTTACAGGGTGGACGAACACTGAAGCTTTCTTT. Translating gives CASSSYVTGWTNTEAFF. Looking up the rest from reference TRBV18 and TRBJ1-1 gives the full variable domain: NAGVMQNPRHLVRRRGQEARLRCSPMKGHSHVYWYRQLPEEGLKFMVYLQKENIIDESGMPKERFSAEFPKEGPSILRIQQVVRGDSAAYFCASSSYVTGWTNTEAFFGQGTRLTVV.